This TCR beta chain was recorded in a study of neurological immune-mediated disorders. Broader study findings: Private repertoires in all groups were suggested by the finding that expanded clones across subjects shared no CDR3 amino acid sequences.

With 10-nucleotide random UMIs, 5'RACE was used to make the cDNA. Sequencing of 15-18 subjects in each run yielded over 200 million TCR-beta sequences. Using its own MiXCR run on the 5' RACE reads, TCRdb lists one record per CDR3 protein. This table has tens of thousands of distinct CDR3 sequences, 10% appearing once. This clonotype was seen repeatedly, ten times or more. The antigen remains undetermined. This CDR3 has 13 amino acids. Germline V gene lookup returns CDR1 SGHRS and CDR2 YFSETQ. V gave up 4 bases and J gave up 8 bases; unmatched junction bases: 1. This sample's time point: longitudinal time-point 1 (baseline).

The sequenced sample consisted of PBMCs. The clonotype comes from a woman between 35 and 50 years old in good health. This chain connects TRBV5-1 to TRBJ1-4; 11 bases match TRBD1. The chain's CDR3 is CASSRTGGEKLFF. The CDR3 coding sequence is TGCGCCAGCAGCCGGACAGGGGGCGAAAAACTGTTTTTT. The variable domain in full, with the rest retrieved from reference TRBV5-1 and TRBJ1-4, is KAGVTQTPRYLIKTRGQQVTLSCSPISGHRSVSWYQQTPGQGLQFLFEYFSETQRNKGNFPGRFSGRQFSNSRSEMNVSTLELGDSALYLCASSRTGGEKLFFGSGTQLSVL.